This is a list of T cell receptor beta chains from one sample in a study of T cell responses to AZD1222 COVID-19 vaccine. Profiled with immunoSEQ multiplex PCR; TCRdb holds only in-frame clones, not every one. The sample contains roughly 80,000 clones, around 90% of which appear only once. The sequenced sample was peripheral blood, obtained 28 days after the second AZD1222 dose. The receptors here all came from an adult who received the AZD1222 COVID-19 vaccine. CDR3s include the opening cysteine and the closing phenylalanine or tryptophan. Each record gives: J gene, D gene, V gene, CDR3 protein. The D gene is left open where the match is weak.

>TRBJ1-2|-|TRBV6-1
CASSEQPGGYTF
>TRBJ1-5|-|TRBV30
CAWERGASQPQHF
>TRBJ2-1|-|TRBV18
CASSPREVGGFDEQFF
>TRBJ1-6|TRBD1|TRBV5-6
CASRRQGISNSPLHF
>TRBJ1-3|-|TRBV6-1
CASSEALRGYTIYF
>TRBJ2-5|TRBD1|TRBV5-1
CASSLGTGEETQYF
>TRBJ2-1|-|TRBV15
CATSTLWSSYNEQFF
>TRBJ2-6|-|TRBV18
CASSPPNYSGANVLTF
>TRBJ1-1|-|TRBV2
CASNPQGNTEAFF
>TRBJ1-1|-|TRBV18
CASSWRDTNTEAFF
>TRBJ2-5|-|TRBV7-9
CASSLDETQYF
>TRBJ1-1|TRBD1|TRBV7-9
CASSSTGTDEAFF
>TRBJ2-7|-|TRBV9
CASSVGTELYEQYF
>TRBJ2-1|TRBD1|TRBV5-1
CASSTGQAAYNEQFF
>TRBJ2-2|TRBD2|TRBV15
CATSTHNRDYRPGELFF
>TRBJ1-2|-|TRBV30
CAWSVRGYYGYTF
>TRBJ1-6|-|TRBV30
CAWSVNRANSPLHF
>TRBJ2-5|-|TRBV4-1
CASSQDTGSVSETQYF
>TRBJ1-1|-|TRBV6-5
CASSYNSRGGTEAFF
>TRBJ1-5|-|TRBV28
CASLQGGGNQPQHF